Each of the 2 T cell receptor beta chains below was sequenced from the same sample in a study of cytomegalovirus exposure and HLA in healthy donors. The PCR ran on 60 Vbeta and 13 Jbeta primers. Sequenced by immunoSEQ multiplex PCR; TCRdb stores in-frame clones only, minus some. Of over 100,000 clones listed, 78% are singletons. The sequenced sample consisted of PBMCs. These receptors all come from a woman aged 25 to 45 in good health and CMV-seropositive.

Of note for this clone: The junction shows a germline mismatch at one end, possibly a read error. The chain combines TRBV7-9 with TRBJ2-7, with 8 positions matching TRBD2. Germline V lookup: CDR1 SEHNR, CDR2 FQNEAQ (reference sequence). This CDR3 contains 14 residues. CDR3 in amino acids: CSSSSPGGSYEQYF. CDR3 DNA sequence: TGTTCCAGCAGCTCCCCGGGGGGGTCGTACGAGCAGTACTTC.

This clone has only one observation. The J gene is TRBJ1-4, the V gene TRBV5-1, with 8 positions matching TRBD1. The V and J ends lost 4 bases and 5 bases, in that order; junction bases with no gene match: 4. The CDR3 runs 14 residues. Germline loops: CDR1 SGHRS, CDR2 YFSETQ. In DNA, the CDR3 is TGCGCCAGCAGCCCAGGACAGGGCAATGAAAAACTGTTTTTT. Protein product: CASSPGQGNEKLFF.